Sequencing of this T cell receptor beta chain was carried out in a study of regulatory T cells in long-lasting Graves disease (dated by TCRdb to the early 2020s). Study-level background: In the newly diagnosed Graves' disease group, patients had been taking antithyroid drugs for less than 3 months. Peripheral blood TCR sequencing and RNA sequencing compared persistent Graves' disease patients with newly diagnosed Graves' disease patients. The study was conducted in China and was registered as a clinical trial. A total of 33 samples underwent TCR sequencing, from about 13 patients with persistent Graves' disease and some 20 patients with newly diagnosed Graves' disease. Beyond this particular receptor, the publication reports: Preferential use of TRBV28, TRBJ1-2 and TRBJ2-5 was observed in persistent disease, whereas TRBV20-1 and TRBJ2-1 were favored in newly diagnosed disease. Peripheral blood alone was examined, since thyroid tissue, which constituted the primary lesion, could not be accessed. The small sample size was acknowledged by the authors as a limitation that may reduce accuracy. Compared with newly diagnosed patients, persistent Graves' disease patients had lower TCR Shannon entropy and fewer highly expanded clones, which suggests clonal expansion. More public clonotypes were shared among persistent patients (2,741) than among newly diagnosed patients (roughly 960). Sequencing and analysis were restricted to the TCR beta chain.

The V and J ends are trimmed by 3 bases and 0 bases, leaving 15 bases between them. CDR1 and CDR2, per the germline V gene, are MNHNS and SASEGT. Spanning cysteine to phenylalanine, the CDR3 consists of 16 amino acids. The only DNA kept is the CDR3, 48 bases in frame from the first base. The sample's time point label, in plain terms: newly diagnosed GD, antithyroid drugs for less than 3 months. For both TCR sequencing and RNA sequencing, RNA was extracted from PBMCs using TRIzol. Graves' disease was diagnosed according to American Thyroid Association guidelines. The patients came from an endocrinology department in Xi'an, China. Each patient gave approximately 9 milliliters of peripheral blood, collected in an EDTA anticoagulant tube. Ficoll Paque Plus density gradient separation was used to isolate PBMCs, and no additional T cell sorting was done. RNA quality was checked with an Agilent 2100 Bioanalyzer and agarose gel, and concentration with a NanoDrop 2000.

This clonotype has at least ten counts. No cognate antigen has been identified for it. No much larger clone exists at a distance of one base, and base qualities are not known. Libraries were built with multiplex PCR. The sequencing machine was an Illumina HiSeq 4000. To build TCR beta libraries, CDR3 regions were amplified by Arm-PCR using iRepertoire HTBI primers. Before sequencing, the PCR products underwent gel purification. In the paper's pipeline: Across samples, 60 to 80 TRBV and 12 to 15 TRBJ segments were identified and used for gene usage analysis of CDR3 amino acid clonotypes. Filtered high-quality paired reads were merged into contigs using COPE and FqMerger. BLAST was used to align contigs to IMGT TRBV, TRBD and TRBJ reference genes, and CDR3 was defined according to IMGT. Any clonotype with a frequency above 0.1% was counted as a highly expanded clone. Shannon entropy was used to measure repertoire diversity, and the Gini coefficient was used to measure V-J evenness. Clonotypes shared by more than one individual were considered public. TCRdb handled the public reads itself, with Q25 trimming in fastp and clone calling in MiXCR, and kept productive beta chains. Each entry merges the rows of one CDR3 protein and shows their most common DNA and genes. In this record, the V and J calls reflect TCRdb's handling and not the investigators' own analysis. Here the sample has around 360,000 distinct CDR3 sequences; around 15% occur a single time. Of the sample, around 20% falls within the top ten clones.

These sequences were also reported in another study, on T cells in Graves' hyperthyroidism and ophthalmopathy. From that second study: A patient counted as having stable Graves' hyperthyroidism if no progression to ophthalmopathy occurred over 18 months of follow-up. The hyperthyroidism patients were between 18 and 65 years old and newly diagnosed, with a disease duration of less than 2 months. Any patient with an uncontrolled infection, another autoimmune disease, pregnancy or lactation was excluded. Diagnoses were established on the basis of clinical symptoms, serum thyroxine and TRAb, thyroid ultrasound, and orbital computed tomography. The first round of RT-PCR for the TCR CDR3 was performed with the HTBI primer set and the Qiagen OneStep RT-PCR kit. Blood samples also contained most of the expanded thyroid clonotypes (frequency above 0.001), which suggests that blood repertoires may reflect thyroid immune responses. A model built on a 13 V-J signature distinguished ophthalmopathy from stable hyperthyroidism, reaching roughly 88% sensitivity and approximately 81% specificity in cross-validation and 80%/75% in testing. In validation, the model predicted progression to ophthalmopathy with 55% to 71% sensitivity and approximately 78% specificity, a median of around 6.6 months before onset. To identify TCR V-J signatures that set the groups apart, the researchers used a discovery cohort of more than 95 patients, made up of 40 to 45 with Graves' ophthalmopathy and some 55 with stable Graves' hyperthyroidism. An independent validation cohort of under 20 hyperthyroidism patients and approximately 15 patients who later progressed to ophthalmopathy tested prospective prediction of ophthalmopathy. The approximately 100 discovery patients were divided at random into training and test sets in a 7:3 ratio. Thyroid tissue and blood T-cell repertoires from about six Graves' hyperthyroidism patients were also compared in the study. After sampling, hyperthyroidism patients received methimazole starting at 30 mg daily, and ophthalmopathy patients received high-dose intravenous methylprednisolone. Libraries were constructed in a second round of multiplex PCR, after which size selection and purification were carried out. Libraries were sequenced paired-end with 100 bp reads on an Illumina HiSeq2000. SOAPnuke was used to process the raw data, with reads discarded if the reads contained adapters or uncalled bases, had a mean Phred below 15, or lacked an exact constant-primer or identifier match. COPE v1.2.5 was used to merge the high-quality paired reads, and each unique nucleotide sequence was defined as a clonotype. MiTCR v1.1 was used to align the clonotypes against IMGT TRBV, TRBD and TRBJ reference segments. Analysis was restricted to V-J combinations with a frequency above 0.0001, which covered 98% to 99.2% of repertoires. A TCS score was defined as the ratio of F50 (clonal expansion) to E x V (chaos), with BLOSUM62-based TCRdist applied between CDR3 peptides within each V-J. Welch's t-statistics and random forest reduced several hundred V-J features to 10 to 15, which were used in a naive Bayes classifier (R e1071). Sample size was not statistically predetermined, and blinding of investigators to group allocation was not performed. The paper describes TCR Vbeta CDR3 sequencing of 120 to 150 peripheral blood samples, made up of fewer than 50 ophthalmopathy patients, 70 to 75 hyperthyroidism patients and 17 progressor patients.

This sample comprised peripheral blood mononuclear cells (PBMCs), obtained at new diagnosis, from a patient treated with antithyroid drugs. This chain is built from TRBV6-1 and TRBJ2-7; the D gene cannot be resolved beyond TRBD1 or TRBD2, each matching 5 bases. This TCR was sampled from a woman younger than 35 with Graves disease. Donor details come from another sample of the same person, matched by shared clones. CDR3 region: CASSDAWAGSSYEQYF. The sequenced DNA: TGTGCCAGCAGTGACGCATGGGCAGGGAGCTCCTACGAGCAGTACTTC.